This TCR beta chain appears in the sequencing data of a study of OX40 agonist ivuxolimab in advanced cancers. General notes on the study: Ivuxolimab was an agonistic, fully human IgG2 monoclonal antibody directed against OX40 (CD134), a costimulatory receptor. Intravenous ivuxolimab was administered to patients every 2 weeks at six dose levels: 0.01, 0.1, 0.3, 1.5, 3 and 10 mg/kg. Of the roughly 52 dose-escalation patients, hepatocellular carcinoma was present in approximately 20, melanoma in roughly 15, renal cell carcinoma in 9 and head and neck cancer in 9. A male proportion of 82.7% and a mean age of approximately 58 years, ranging from 23 to 79, were recorded for the dose-escalation cohort. Prior anti-PD-1, anti-PD-L1 or anti-CTLA-4 therapy was permitted, and checkpoint inhibitors had been received by about two fifths of dose-escalation patients. Three dose-escalation patients achieved partial responses, one with hepatocellular carcinoma and two with cutaneous melanoma. Peripheral TCRbeta sequencing aimed to test whether ivuxolimab altered TCR sequence diversity and caused clonal T-cell expansion. The paper describes the monotherapy dose-escalation part (N of about 50 patients) of the phase I trial of ivuxolimab.

Findings and caveats that apply to the study as a whole: Low levels of normalized T-cell clonal expansion were also shown by some nonresponding patients. After ivuxolimab, expanded clones were on average more numerous among CD8+ T cells than among CD4+ T cells. Antigen specificity was not determined for the clonally expanded peripheral T cells. Clonal expansion of both CD4+ and CD8+ blood T cells was observed from baseline to week 6 at doses 0.1 to 3.0 mg/kg. In the 0.1-3.0 mg/kg groups, partial responders were among the patients with the lowest normalized peripheral clonal expansion, particularly in CD8+ T cells.

As for this clone: It lacks a known antigen. Base qualities are not provided; no much larger clone lies one nucleotide away.

Taken from cysteine to phenylalanine, the CDR3 has 14 residues. This entry keeps only the CDR3 DNA: 42 bases, framed from base 1. V drops 6 bases and J drops 2 bases, leaving 13 bases in between. According to the germline V gene, CDR1 reads MNHEY and CDR2 reads SVGAGI. The trial excluded patients who had a history of autoimmune disease or who were on systemic immunosuppression. Peripheral blood for TCR sequencing was drawn from every dose cohort at baseline, at cycle 4 day 1 and at cycle 7 day 1. The samples were taken from a phase I, first-in-human, multicenter, open-label dose-escalation trial of ivuxolimab. Adults with locally advanced or metastatic melanoma, renal cell carcinoma, hepatocellular carcinoma or head and neck squamous cell carcinoma were enrolled in the trial. Before TCR sequencing, CD4+ T cells and CD8+ T cells were sorted from peripheral blood as separate populations. Genomic DNA was extracted from sorted cells for sequencing of the TCRbeta CDR3 region. TCRbeta CDR3 regions were sequenced using the immunoSEQ Assay. Entries here come from immuneACCESS through TCRdb and include only in-frame sequences with V and J called. Some clones fail to appear in such tables; in the studies checked, an unresolved V gene covers under half of the shortfall, and the cause of the remainder is unknown. The sample table records about 58,000 clones; 80% to 90% of these occur just once. The leading ten clones occupy roughly an eighth of the sample.

The rearrangement joined TRBV6-5 to TRBJ1-2, with TRBD1 tentatively as D gene (5 bases match). The sequence was obtained from an adult with an advanced solid tumor such as melanoma, head and neck, liver or kidney cancer. Source: CD4+ or CD8+ T cells sorted from blood, taken in a trial of the OX40 agonist ivuxolimab. The CDR3 region reads CASREYQGNYGYTF. The DNA is TGTGCCAGCAGGGAGTATCAGGGAAACTATGGCTACACCTTC.